Below, 11 T cell receptor beta chains from the same sample are listed, as sequenced in a study of breast tumors, draining lymph nodes, adjacent tissues. Using its own MiXCR run on the multiplex PCR reads, TCRdb lists one record per CDR3 protein. The data show 150,000 to 200,000 distinct CDR3 sequences, 30% to 35% seen once. Axillary draining lymph nodes of breast cancer patients supplied the node samples. The sequenced sample consisted of axillary lymph node tissue. The receptors originated from a female donor with breast cancer. Some clones in this sample may be carry-over from other donors' samples.

To note about this clonotype: This may come from a read error, since a much larger clone is one base off. The V and J genes are TRBV20-1 and TRBJ2-5; no clear D. Germline V CDR1 and CDR2: DFQATT, SNEGSKA (reference sequence). The V end lost 0 bases, the J end lost 4 bases, and 15 bases lay between the germline ends. CDR3 size: 15 residues. The CDR3 DNA reads as TGCAGTGCTAGAGATTGGACGGATCACCCAGAGACCCAGTACTTC. Protein sequence: CSARDWTDHPETQYF.

The chain employs TRBV24-1 and TRBJ1-4; 8 nucleotides match TRBD1. Germline CDR1 reads KGHDR; CDR2 reads SFDVKD. The CDR3 contains 16 residues. Trimming at V came to 6 bases and at J to 4 bases, leaving 9 bases not matched to a gene. CDR3 nucleotides: TGTGCCACCAGTAACCCCCCGGGACAGGTTAATGAAAAACTGTTTTTT. It codes for CATSNPPGQVNEKLFF.

This clonotype was seen a handful of times. V gene TRBV6-6 combines with J gene TRBJ1-1, with D possibly being TRBD1 (5 bases). The CDR3 totals 10 residues. Germline V gives CDR1 MNHNY, CDR2 SVGAGI (reference sequence). The CDR3 coding sequence is TGTGCGATAGGGGTCACTGAAGCTTTCTTT. Protein product: CAIGVTEAFF.

Of note for this clonotype: Here the CDR3 omits its conserved ending phenylalanine or tryptophan, so a read error is the likely source. No DNA is shown, since the ends of the CDR3 on it are uncertain; the CDR3 is the one TCRdb lists. V and J are TRBV29-1 and TRBJ1-4; TRBD1 is the table's D call, not checked against the DNA. Per the germline V gene, CDR1 is SQVTM and CDR2 is ANQGSEA. 17 amino acids form the CDR3, both terminal residues included. This CDR3 is CSVEDPGTGTYEQYFGP.

The DNA for the CDR3 is TGTGCCAGCAGCTTGGGACTTCTGACTGAAGCTTTCTTT. Encoded protein: CASSLGLLTEAFF. The chain joins TRBV7-2 to TRBJ1-1, with TRBD1 as a possible D gene (5 bases). The length of the CDR3 is 13 residues. Trimming cost V 3 bases and J 5 bases, with 10 bases left between them. Per germline, CDR1 SGHTA and CDR2 FQGNSA.

The chain joins TRBV11-3 to TRBJ2-1; D is undetermined. V was cut by 5 bases and J by 2 bases, with 19 bases left in between. CDR3 length: 17 residues. From germline, CDR1 is SGHNT and CDR2 YENEEA. The CDR3 DNA reads as TGTGCCAGCAGCCCCCATGCTAACGCGCTCACCTACAATGAGCAGTTCTTC. It encodes CASSPHANALTYNEQFF.

This clonotype was seen once. This sequence joins TRBV10-3 and TRBJ2-7, with TRBD1 matching over 7 bases. The CDR3 is 13 residues long. Per the germline V gene, CDR1 is ENHRY and CDR2 is SYGVKD. This CDR3 is CARGPGQYYEQYF. CDR3 coding DNA: TGTGCTAGGGGACCGGGACAGTACTACGAGCAGTACTTC.

The V call is TRBV19, the J call TRBJ1-1; possible D gene TRBD1, 5 bases. Trimming removed 1 base from V and 4 bases from J, with 10 bases in between. The CDR3 runs to 14 residues. Germline lookup yields CDR1 LNHDA and CDR2 SQIVND (reference sequence). The CDR3 DNA reads TGTGCCAGTAGTATAGTGGGGGTGGGCACTGAAGCTTTCTTT. Its protein is CASSIVGVGTEAFF. The whole variable domain, remainder taken from reference TRBV19 and TRBJ1-1, is DGGITQSPKYLFRKEGQNVTLSCEQNLNHDAMYWYRQDPGQGLRLIYYSQIVNDFQKGDIAEGYSVSREKKESFPLTVTSAQKNPTAFYLCASSIVGVGTEAFFGQGTRLTVV.

The chain couples TRBV5-8 to TRBJ1-2, with 10 bases fitting TRBD1. The CDR3 consists of 15 residues. In germline, CDR1 is SGHTS, CDR2 YDEGEE. V lost 4 bases, J lost 4 bases, and 7 bases stayed unmatched. CDR3 loop: CASSLGTGESYGYTF. Here the CDR3 DNA reads TGTGCCAGCAGCCTAGGGACAGGGGAGAGCTATGGCTACACCTTC.

This clonotype was detected ten times or more. The chain recombines TRBV19 with TRBJ1-5; perhaps TRBD1 as D (5 bases). The germline V gene encodes CDR1 LNHDA and CDR2 SQIVND (reference sequence). V was shortened by 7 bases and J by 3 bases, with 16 bases between the two germline ends. This CDR3 comprises 15 residues. CDR3 amino acids: CASIQGVNNNQPQHF. The CDR3 coding sequence is TGTGCCAGTATACAAGGGGTCAACAACAATCAGCCCCAGCATTTT.

This clonotype appeared many times. V usage is TRBV4-1 and J usage is TRBJ2-5, with a weak D call TRBD1 (6 bases). This CDR3 contains 17 residues. CDR1 is MGHRA, CDR2 YSYEKL, per germline. V was clipped by 3 bases and J by 0 bases, with 17 bases between them. The CDR3 region is CASSQGRGHPYQETQYF. The CDR3 DNA follows: TGCGCCAGCAGCCAGGGTCGGGGACATCCGTACCAAGAGACCCAGTACTTC.